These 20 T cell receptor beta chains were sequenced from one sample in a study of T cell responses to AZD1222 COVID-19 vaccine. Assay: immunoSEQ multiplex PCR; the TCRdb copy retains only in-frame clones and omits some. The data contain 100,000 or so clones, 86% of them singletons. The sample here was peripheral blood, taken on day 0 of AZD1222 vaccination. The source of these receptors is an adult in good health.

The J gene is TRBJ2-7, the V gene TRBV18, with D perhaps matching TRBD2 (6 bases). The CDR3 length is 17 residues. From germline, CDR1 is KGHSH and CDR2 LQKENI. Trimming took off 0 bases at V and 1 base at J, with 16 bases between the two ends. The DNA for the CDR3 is TGTGCCAGCTCACCACCGTTGGGGGACTCTGGATCCTACGAGCAGTACTTC. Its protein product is CASSPPLGDSGSYEQYF.

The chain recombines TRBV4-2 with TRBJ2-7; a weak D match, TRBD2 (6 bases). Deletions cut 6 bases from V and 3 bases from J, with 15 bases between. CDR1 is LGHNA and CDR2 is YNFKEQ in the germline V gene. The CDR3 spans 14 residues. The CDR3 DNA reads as TGTGCCAGCAGAGTATTAGCGGAGAGCTACGAGCAGTACTTC. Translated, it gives CASRVLAESYEQYF.

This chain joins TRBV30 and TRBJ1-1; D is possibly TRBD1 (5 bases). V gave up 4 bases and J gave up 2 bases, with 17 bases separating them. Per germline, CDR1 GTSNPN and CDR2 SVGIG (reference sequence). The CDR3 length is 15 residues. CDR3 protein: CAWTIKDSGNTEAFF. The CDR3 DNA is TGTGCCTGGACAATAAAAGACAGCGGCAACACTGAAGCTTTCTTT.

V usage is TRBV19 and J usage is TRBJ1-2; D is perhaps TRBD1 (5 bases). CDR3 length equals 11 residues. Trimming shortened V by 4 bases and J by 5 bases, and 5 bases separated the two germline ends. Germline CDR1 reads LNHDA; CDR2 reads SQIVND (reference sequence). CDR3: CASSTGYGYTF. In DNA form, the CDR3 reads TGTGCCAGTAGTACAGGGTATGGCTACACCTTC.

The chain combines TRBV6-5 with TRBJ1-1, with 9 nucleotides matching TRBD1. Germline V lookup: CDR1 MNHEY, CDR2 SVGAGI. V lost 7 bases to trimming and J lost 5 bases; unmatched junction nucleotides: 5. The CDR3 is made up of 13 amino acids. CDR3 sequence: CASIRDRVTEAFF. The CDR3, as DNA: TGTGCCAGCATCCGGGACAGGGTTACTGAAGCTTTCTTT.

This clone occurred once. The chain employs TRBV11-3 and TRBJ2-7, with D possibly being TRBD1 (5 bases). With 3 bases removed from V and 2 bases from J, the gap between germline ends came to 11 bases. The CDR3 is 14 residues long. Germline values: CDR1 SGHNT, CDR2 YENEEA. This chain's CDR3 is CASSFTSGTYEQYF. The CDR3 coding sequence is TGTGCCAGCAGCTTTACCTCAGGGACCTACGAGCAGTACTTC.

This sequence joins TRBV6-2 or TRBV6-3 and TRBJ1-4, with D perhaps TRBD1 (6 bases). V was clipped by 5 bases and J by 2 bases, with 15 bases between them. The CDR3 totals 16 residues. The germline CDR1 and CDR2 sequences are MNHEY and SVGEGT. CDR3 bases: TGTGCCAGCAGTCCACCGGGACACCGGACTAATGAAAAACTGTTTTTT. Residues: CASSPPGHRTNEKLFF.

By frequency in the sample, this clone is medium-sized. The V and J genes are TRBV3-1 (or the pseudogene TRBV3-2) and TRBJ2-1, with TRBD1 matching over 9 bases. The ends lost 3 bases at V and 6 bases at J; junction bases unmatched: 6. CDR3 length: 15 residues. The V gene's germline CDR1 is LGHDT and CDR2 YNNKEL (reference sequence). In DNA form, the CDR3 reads TGTGCCAGCAGCCAGGGGACAGGGCCTGGCAATGAGCAGTTCTTC. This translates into CASSQGTGPGNEQFF.

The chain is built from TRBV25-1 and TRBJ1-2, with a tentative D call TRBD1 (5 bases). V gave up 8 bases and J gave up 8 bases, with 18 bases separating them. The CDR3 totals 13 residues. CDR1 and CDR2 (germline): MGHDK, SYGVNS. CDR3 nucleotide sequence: TGTGCCAGCGGACGCTCGGTGGGGGGAGGCTACACCTTC. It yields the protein CASGRSVGGGYTF.

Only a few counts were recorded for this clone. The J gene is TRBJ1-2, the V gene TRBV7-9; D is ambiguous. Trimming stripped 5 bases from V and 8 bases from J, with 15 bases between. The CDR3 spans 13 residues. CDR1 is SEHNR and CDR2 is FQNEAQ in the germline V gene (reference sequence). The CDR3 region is CASSPSSGPGYTF. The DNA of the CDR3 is TGTGCCAGCAGCCCATCCTCAGGACCCGGCTACACCTTC.

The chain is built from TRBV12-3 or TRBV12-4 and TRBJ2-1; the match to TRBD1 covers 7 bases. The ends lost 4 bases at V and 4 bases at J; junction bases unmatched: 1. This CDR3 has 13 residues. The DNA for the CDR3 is TGTGCCAGCAGTTGGGGACAGTACAATGAGCAGTTCTTC. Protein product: CASSWGQYNEQFF.

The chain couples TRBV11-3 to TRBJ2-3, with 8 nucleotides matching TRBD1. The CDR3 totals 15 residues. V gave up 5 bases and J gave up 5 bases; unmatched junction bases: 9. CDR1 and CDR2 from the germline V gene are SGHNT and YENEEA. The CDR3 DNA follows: TGTGCCAGCAGCGCCTCAGGGGGCGGGCGAGATACGCAGTATTTT. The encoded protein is CASSASGGGRDTQYF.

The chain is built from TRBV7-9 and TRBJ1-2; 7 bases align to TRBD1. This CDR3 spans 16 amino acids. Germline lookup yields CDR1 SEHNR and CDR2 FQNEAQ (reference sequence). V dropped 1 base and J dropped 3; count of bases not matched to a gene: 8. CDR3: CASSLVTGSLDYGYTF. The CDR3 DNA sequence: TGTGCCAGCAGCTTAGTGACAGGGTCGTTGGACTATGGCTACACCTTC.

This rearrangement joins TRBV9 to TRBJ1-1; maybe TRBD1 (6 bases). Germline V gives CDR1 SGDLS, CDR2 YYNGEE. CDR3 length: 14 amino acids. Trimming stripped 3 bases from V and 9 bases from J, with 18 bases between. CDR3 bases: TGTGCCAGCAGCGACGGGCCACCCAGGGGTAAAGCTTTCTTT. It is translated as CASSDGPPRGKAFF.

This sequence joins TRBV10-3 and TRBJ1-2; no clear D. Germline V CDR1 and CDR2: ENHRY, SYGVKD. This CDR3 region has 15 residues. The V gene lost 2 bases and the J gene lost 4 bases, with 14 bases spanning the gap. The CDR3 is CAISEAESASYGYTF. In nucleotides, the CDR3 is TGTGCCATCAGTGAGGCAGAATCCGCCAGCTATGGCTACACCTTC.

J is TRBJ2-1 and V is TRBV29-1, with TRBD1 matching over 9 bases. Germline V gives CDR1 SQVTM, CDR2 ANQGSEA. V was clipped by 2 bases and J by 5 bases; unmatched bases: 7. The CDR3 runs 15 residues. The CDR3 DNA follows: TGCAGCGTTGAATTATTCGGACAGGGGCACAATGAGCAGTTCTTC. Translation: CSVELFGQGHNEQFF.

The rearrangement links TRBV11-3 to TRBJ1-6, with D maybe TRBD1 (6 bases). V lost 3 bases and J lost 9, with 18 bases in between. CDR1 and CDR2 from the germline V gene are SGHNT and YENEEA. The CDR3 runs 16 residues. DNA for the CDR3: TGTGCCAGCAGCTTTCGAAAACAACGGGACATTTCACCCCTCCACTTT. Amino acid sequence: CASSFRKQRDISPLHF.

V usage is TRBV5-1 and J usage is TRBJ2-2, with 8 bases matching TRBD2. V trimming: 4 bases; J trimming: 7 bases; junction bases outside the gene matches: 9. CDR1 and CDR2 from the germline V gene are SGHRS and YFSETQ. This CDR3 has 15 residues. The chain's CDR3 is CASSPRGLAVGELFF. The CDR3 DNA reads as TGCGCCAGCAGCCCGCGAGGACTAGCCGTCGGGGAGCTGTTTTTT.

CDR3 sequence (DNA): TGTGCCAGCAACCCAGGAGCCGACACCGGGGAGCTGTTTTTT. Its protein is CASNPGADTGELFF. The chain is built from TRBV6-5 and TRBJ2-2; no reliable D call. CDR1 MNHEY and CDR2 SVGAGI come from the germline V gene. This CDR3 comprises 14 residues. Between the trimmed V and J ends, which lost 7 bases and 3 bases, there was a span of 12 bases.

CDR3 sequence: CASSHTSGRVTGELFF. CDR3 coding DNA: TGTGCCAGCTCCCACACTAGCGGGAGGGTCACCGGGGAGCTGTTTTTT. This chain connects TRBV25-1 to TRBJ2-2; TRBD2 aligns across 13 bases. Germline lookup yields CDR1 MGHDK and CDR2 SYGVNS. This CDR3 is built from 16 residues. V shed 8 bases, J shed 4 bases, and the junction held 7 bases outside the gene matches. Drawing the rest from reference TRBV25-1 and TRBJ2-2, the complete variable domain is EADIYQTPRYLVIGTGKKITLECSQTMGHDKMYWYQQDPGMELHLIHYSYGVNSTEKGDLSSESTVSRIRTEHFPLTLESARPSHTSQYLCASSHTSGRVTGELFFGEGSRLTVL.